The rows below give T cell receptor beta chains drawn from one sample of a study of a mutant IDH1 vaccine in newly diagnosed glioma. Here immunoSEQ multiplex PCR was the method, and the copy in TCRdb shows in-frame clones only, minus some. Among 70,000 to 95,000 clones listed, around 85% were seen once. These receptors have no known antigen. Source: PBMCs, taken from a glioma patient whose treatment included an IDH1 peptide vaccine. These receptors originate from a woman in her fifties or sixties with glioma. CDR3s include the opening cysteine and the closing phenylalanine or tryptophan. A D gene is named only where the DNA matches it firmly. Only some rows state a clone size, as once, few, many or a class for expanded clones.

clone size,J gene,D gene,V gene,CDR3 DNA,CDR3 protein
-,TRBJ2-7,-,TRBV7-9,TGTGCCAGCAGCCCCAGGGTGACTCAGTTCTACGAGCAGTACTTC,CASSPRVTQFYEQYF
once,TRBJ1-2,TRBD1,TRBV19,TGTGCCAGTAAGGGGGTGACAGGGGGTCCCTATGGCTACACCTTC,CASKGVTGGPYGYTF
-,TRBJ2-7,TRBD1,TRBV7-9,TGTGCCAGCAGCTTGACGACAGGGGGAACCTACGAGCAGTACTTC,CASSLTTGGTYEQYF
-,TRBJ1-6,-,TRBV6-5,TGTGCCAGCAGTTACGGGGGCGGGGGGCGGAATTCACCCCTCCACTTT,CASSYGGGGRNSPLHF
once,TRBJ2-2,-,TRBV5-8,TGTGCCAGCAGCCCCAGACAGGTCGGGGTTACCGGGGAGCTGTTTTTT,CASSPRQVGVTGELFF
-,TRBJ2-7,TRBD2,TRBV27,TGTGCCAGCAGCCGGACCCTAGCGGGAGGGCCGGGGGAGCAGTACTTC,CASSRTLAGGPGEQYF
few,TRBJ2-1,-,TRBV27,TGTGCCAGCAGTTCCCCGGCGGGGCGCTCCTACAATGAGCAGTTCTTC,CASSSPAGRSYNEQFF
few,TRBJ1-3,-,TRBV29-1,TGCAGCGTTTCGCCCGGTTCGAAAACCACCATATATTTT,CSVSPGSKTTIYF
-,TRBJ1-4,-,TRBV6-6,TGTGCCAGCAGACCCTCGGACGGTGCAACTAATGAAAAACTGTTTTTT,CASRPSDGATNEKLFF
once,TRBJ1-2,TRBD1,TRBV6-1,TGTGCCAGCAGTCTCGGGACAGGGCAAAACTATGGCTACACCTTC,CASSLGTGQNYGYTF
-,TRBJ2-2,-,TRBV28,TGTGCCAGCAGTTTATCCAGGGGTGGCACCGGGGAGCTGTTTTTT,CASSLSRGGTGELFF